These 16 T cell receptor beta chains originate from one sample sequenced in a study of cytomegalovirus exposure and HLA in healthy donors. Amplification used 60 Vbeta primers and 13 Jbeta primers. Only in-frame clones appear in the TCRdb table, and some are missing; sequencing was by immunoSEQ multiplex PCR. Of more than 95,000 clones in the sample, around three quarters were seen once. The sample consisted of PBMCs. These receptor sequences come from a man between 25 and 39 years old in good health and CMV-seropositive.

The chain is built from TRBV13 and TRBJ2-5, with 11 bases identical to TRBD2. With V trimmed by 5 bases and J by 4 bases, 6 bases remained unmatched. The CDR3 extends over 15 amino acids. The germline gives CDR1 PRHDT, CDR2 FYEKMQ (reference sequence). CDR3 region: CASSLRLAGSETQYF. CDR3 nucleotides: TGTGCCAGCAGCCTACGACTAGCGGGATCAGAGACCCAGTACTTC.

The chain employs TRBV4-2 and TRBJ1-3; tentatively, D is TRBD1 (5 bases). Germline V lookup: CDR1 LGHNA, CDR2 YNFKEQ. The CDR3 consists of 16 residues. V lost 1 base and J lost 3, with 13 bases in between. Here the CDR3 reads CASSQAPGIFGNTIYF. For the CDR3, the DNA is TGTGCCAGCAGCCAAGCTCCAGGGATCTTTGGAAACACCATATATTTT.

The chain recombines TRBV6-1 with TRBJ2-5; 9 bases are a match to TRBD1. Germline CDR1 MNHNS, CDR2 SASEGT. This CDR3 comprises 15 residues. V trimming: 6 bases; J trimming: 5 bases; junction bases outside the gene matches: 10. The CDR3 nucleotides read TGTGCCAGCAGCCGGGGACAGGGTTTGTGGGAGACCCAGTACTTC. It encodes CASSRGQGLWETQYF.

The chain uses TRBV5-1 and TRBJ2-7, with D possibly being TRBD1 (6 bases). Germline lookup yields CDR1 SGHRS and CDR2 YFSETQ. V gave up 1 base and J gave up 7 bases, with 12 bases separating them. The CDR3 length is 13 residues. CDR3 loop: CASSLNRVGEQYF. The DNA of the CDR3 is TGCGCCAGCAGCTTGAACAGGGTGGGAGAGCAGTACTTC.

The V call is TRBV5-5, the J call TRBJ2-3; possible D gene TRBD2, 6 bases. The CDR3 is made up of 15 amino acids. Germline assignment: CDR1 SGHKS and CDR2 YYEKEE (reference sequence). V dropped 3 bases and J dropped 2 bases, with 13 bases sitting between them. CDR3 sequence (DNA): TGTGCCAGCAGCTCGGGAGCGGTGACCACAGATACGCAGTATTTT. Protein sequence: CASSSGAVTTDTQYF.

In this sample, this clone turned up once. V gene TRBV11-2 combines with J gene TRBJ1-1; TRBD1 aligns across 9 bases. The CDR3 is 18 amino acids. Germline-derived CDR1 and CDR2 are SGHAT and FQNNGV. V shed 7 bases and J 0 bases; nucleotides not matched to a gene: 15. The CDR3 spells CASTRVGTGSVLNTEAFF. The CDR3 nucleotides read TGTGCCAGCACAAGGGTCGGGACAGGGTCCGTATTGAACACTGAAGCTTTCTTT. The entire variable domain, with the rest obtained from reference TRBV11-2 and TRBJ1-1, is as follows: EAGVAQSPRYKIIEKRQSVAFWCNPISGHATLYWYQQILGQGPKLLIQFQNNGVVDDSQLPKDRFSAERLKGVDSTLKIQPAKLEDSAVYLCASTRVGTGSVLNTEAFFGQGTRLTVV.

This sequence joins TRBV5-1 and TRBJ2-1; possible D gene TRBD2, 6 bases. Germline CDR1 and CDR2: SGHRS and YFSETQ. V was clipped by 3 bases and J by 0 bases, with 13 bases between them. There are 16 residues in the CDR3. The CDR3 here is CASSSDGDSSYNEQFF. The CDR3 DNA is TGCGCCAGCAGCTCGGACGGGGACTCCTCCTACAATGAGCAGTTCTTC.

This clone has only a few counts. V gene TRBV10-3 combines with J gene TRBJ2-6; 9 bases agree with TRBD2. Trimming took 2 bases from V and 0 from J; bases not matched to a gene: 8. This CDR3 region has 19 residues. Germline CDR1 ENHRY, CDR2 SYGVKD. The CDR3 DNA reads TGTGCCATCAGTGAGATCCCCGGGACTAGCACCTCTGGGGCCAACGTCCTGACTTTC. Translation gives CAISEIPGTSTSGANVLTF.

This clone turned up a few times. The CDR3 is CASKKGLGNQPQHF. DNA for the CDR3: TGTGCCAGCAAGAAGGGGTTGGGCAATCAGCCCCAGCATTTT. This chain joins TRBV2 and TRBJ1-5; D is perhaps TRBD1 (5 bases). The CDR3 loop spans 14 amino acids. V was pared by 7 bases and J by 2 bases, with 12 bases between. The germline CDR1 and CDR2 sequences are SNHLY and FYNNEI. Filled out from reference TRBV2 and TRBJ1-5, the complete variable domain reads EPEVTQTPSHQVTQMGQEVILRCVPISNHLYFYWYRQILGQKVEFLVSFYNNEISEKSEIFDDQFSVERPDGSNFTLKIRSTKLEDSAMYFCASKKGLGNQPQHFGDGTRLSIL.

The chain joins TRBV7-9 to TRBJ1-1, with TRBD1 identical over 7 bases. Trimming removed 2 bases from V and 4 bases from J; junction bases left unmatched: 4. Germline assignment: CDR1 SEHNR and CDR2 FQNEAQ (reference sequence). The CDR3 totals 14 residues. The CDR3 sequence: CASSLRSGGTEAFF. In nucleotides, the CDR3 is TGTGCCAGCAGCTTAAGATCAGGGGGCACTGAAGCTTTCTTT.

V gene TRBV11-2 combines with J gene TRBJ1-2, with D perhaps matching TRBD1 (6 bases). There are 15 residues in the CDR3. CDR1 is SGHAT and CDR2 is FQNNGV in the germline V gene. V was shortened by 5 bases and J by 3 bases, with 16 bases between the two germline ends. CDR3 protein: CASSPFSNRDYGYTF. The CDR3 nucleotides are TGTGCCAGCAGCCCCTTCAGTAACAGGGACTATGGCTACACCTTC.

This clone has a handful of counts. The chain carries TRBV11-2 and TRBJ1-1; a weak D match, TRBD1 (6 bases). Germline V gene lookup returns CDR1 SGHAT and CDR2 FQNNGV. Trimming left V 6 bases short and J 7 bases short, with 24 bases between. This CDR3 spans 16 amino acids. In DNA, the CDR3 is TGTGCCAGCAGGCCCACCGGGGGGGCAAGGTCTGGTGAAGCTTTCTTT. This translates into CASRPTGGARSGEAFF.

The rearrangement links TRBV7-8 to TRBJ1-5; 9 bases map to TRBD1. Per germline, CDR1 SGHVS and CDR2 FQNEAQ. J lost 7 bases, V lost 4 bases, and 5 bases had no gene match. This CDR3 contains 14 residues. The DNA of the CDR3 is TGTGCCAGCAGCTCCCGGGACAGGGTACAGCCCCAGCATTTT. The encoded protein is CASSSRDRVQPQHF.

This clone was observed a handful of times. The J gene is TRBJ1-1, the V gene TRBV7-6; 8 bases line up with TRBD1. The germline gives CDR1 SGHVS, CDR2 FNYEAQ. The CDR3 spans 13 residues. Losses at the gene ends were 5 bases for V and 7 bases for J; bases not matched to a gene: 6. This chain's CDR3 is CASSGGTGYEAFF. As DNA, the CDR3 is TGTGCCAGCAGCGGTGGGACAGGATATGAAGCTTTCTTT.

CDR3 protein: CASTRGGGQPQHF. CDR3 bases: TGTGCCAGTACCCGCGGGGGTGGGCAGCCCCAGCATTTT. The chain uses TRBV19 and TRBJ1-5; D might be TRBD1 (5 bases). The V end was cut by 7 bases, the J end by 7 bases, with 14 bases between. This CDR3 is built from 13 residues. CDR1 is LNHDA, CDR2 SQIVND, per germline (reference sequence).

The chain employs TRBV30 and TRBJ2-3; 9 nucleotides align to TRBD2. This CDR3 is built from 15 residues. Trimming cost V 2 bases and J 2 bases; bases outside gene matches: 5. Per germline, CDR1 GTSNPN and CDR2 SVGIG (reference sequence). CDR3 nucleotides: TGTGCCTGGAGTCGTTTAGCGGGGGTCACAGATACGCAGTATTTT. Translation: CAWSRLAGVTDTQYF.